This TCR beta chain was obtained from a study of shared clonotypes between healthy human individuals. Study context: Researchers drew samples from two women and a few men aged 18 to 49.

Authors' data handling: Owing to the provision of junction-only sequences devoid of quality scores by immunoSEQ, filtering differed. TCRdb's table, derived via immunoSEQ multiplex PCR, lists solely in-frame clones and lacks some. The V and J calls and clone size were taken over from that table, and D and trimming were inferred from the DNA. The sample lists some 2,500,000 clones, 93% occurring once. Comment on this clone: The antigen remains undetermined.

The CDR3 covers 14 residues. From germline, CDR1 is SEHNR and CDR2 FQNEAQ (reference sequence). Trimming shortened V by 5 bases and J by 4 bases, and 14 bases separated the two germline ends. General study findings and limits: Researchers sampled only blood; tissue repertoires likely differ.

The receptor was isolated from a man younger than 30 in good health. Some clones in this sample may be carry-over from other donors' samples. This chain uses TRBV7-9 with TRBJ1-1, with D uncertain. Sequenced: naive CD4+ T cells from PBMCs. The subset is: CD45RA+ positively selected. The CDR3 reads CASSDKRGSTEAFF. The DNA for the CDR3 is TGTGCCAGCAGCGACAAACGAGGAAGCACTGAAGCTTTCTTT.